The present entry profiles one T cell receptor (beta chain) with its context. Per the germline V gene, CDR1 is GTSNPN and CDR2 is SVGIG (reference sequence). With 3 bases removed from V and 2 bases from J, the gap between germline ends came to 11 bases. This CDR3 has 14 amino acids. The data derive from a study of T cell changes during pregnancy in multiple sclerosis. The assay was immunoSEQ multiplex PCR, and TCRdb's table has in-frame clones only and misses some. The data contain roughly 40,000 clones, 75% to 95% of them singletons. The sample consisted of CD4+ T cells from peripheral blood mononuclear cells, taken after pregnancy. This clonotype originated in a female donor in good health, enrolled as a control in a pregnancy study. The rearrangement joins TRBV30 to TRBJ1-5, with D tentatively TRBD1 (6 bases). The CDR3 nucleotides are TGTGCCTGGAGCAAGGACAGACGCAATCAGCCCCAGCATTTT. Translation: CAWSKDRRNQPQHF.